This T cell receptor beta chain stems from a study of T-cell memory formation after mild COVID-19 (dated by TCRdb to the early 2020s). About the investigation overall: TCR sequence clusters from the two donors were found to be largely donor specific. T-cell clones expanding and contracting after mild COVID-19 in a couple of donors were tracked by longitudinal TCRalpha and TCRbeta repertoire sequencing. Two young, previously healthy adult volunteers made up the cohort, one male and one female.

TCRdb names Illumina NovaSeq 6000 as the instrument used. cDNA libraries for TCRalpha and TCRbeta were prepared by 5'RACE using constant-segment primers, with sample barcodes and unique molecular identifiers added. RNA was extracted from every sample with Trizol reagent. Library amplification was performed in two PCR steps, and a second sample barcode and Illumina TruSeq adapters were introduced in the second step. Sequencing of libraries was performed on an Illumina NovaSeq with 2 x 150 bp paired-end reads. As for the original processing: Demultiplexing of reads and collapsing into UMI-guided consensus sequences were performed with migec v1.2.7. Using mixcr v2.1.11, UMI consensuses were aligned to TRA and TRB V and J templates and then assembled into clonotypes. A clonotype was counted as expanded or contracted only if both edgeR and NoisET called the change significant, with noise models trained on biological replicates. For edgeR calls, a false discovery rate-adjusted p below 0.01 and a log2 fold-change threshold of 1 were applied. PCA with hierarchical clustering of max-normalized trajectories of the 1000 most abundant clonotypes was used as exploratory dynamics analysis. Each responding clone was given a CD4 or CD8 phenotype based on the CD4+ and CD8+ repertoires, which had been sequenced separately. TCRdb trimmed the raw reads at Q25, called clones with MiXCR and kept productive beta chains. Rows with a matching CDR3 protein are joined into one entry that keeps the most common DNA and genes. The V and J calls shown here were made by TCRdb, not taken from the authors' results. The sample profile shows roughly 480,000 distinct CDR3 sequences; roughly 25% of them were found once. About an eighth of the sample goes to the ten largest clones.

V was cut back by 3 bases and J by 8 bases, leaving a gap of 7 bases between them. Reading from cysteine to phenylalanine, the CDR3 counts 11 amino acids. Just CDR3 DNA is preserved here, 33 bases in frame from base 1. With respect to this clonotype: Its antigen remains undetermined. Per-nucleotide qualities are absent, and no much larger clonotype sits a single base away.

What the study reported, not specific to this receptor: Balanced CD4/CD8 phenotypes were observed for clones contracting from day 15 to 85, whereas a bias towards CD4+ was observed for a second wave of clones expanding from day 15 to 37. Contracting CD4+ clones were located mainly in the CM and EM memory subsets, whereas CD8+ clones were found to be enriched in EMRA. Some responding clones were detected in pre-infection memory, which suggested that pre-existing cross-reactive memory T cells had joined the SARS-CoV-2 response. Only a couple of mild cases were covered by the study, and larger cohorts that include severe cases with pre-infection samples were considered necessary. Whether the second-wave clones peaking on day 37 were SARS-CoV-2 specific was not confirmed.

PBMCs were isolated by Ficoll-Paque density gradient centrifugation. What was sequenced was PBMCs or a T cell subset sorted from them (not recorded which). This TCR came from an adult woman who had mild COVID-19 (a few samples of this study predate the infection). The sample titles of this study are shuffled in the database, so cell type and time point are left out; the donor was told from shared clones. In this chain, TRBV12-3 or TRBV12-4 is recombined with TRBJ1-2, with the D gene not confidently named. The bases read TGTGCCAGCAGTTTGGAGCGGGGCTACACCTTC. It translates to CASSLERGYTF.